Shown below are 13 T cell receptor beta chains from a single sample sequenced in a study of blood T cells in healthy people across ages. PCR was performed a second time for about 7 to 11 cycles using a sample-barcoded 5' primer and a J-beta primer mix. TCRdb re-analysed the 5' RACE reads in MiXCR, keeping a single row per CDR3 protein. The sample consists of approximately 800,000 distinct CDR3 sequences, about 53% of them appearing once. Sequencing input: blood. Every receptor here comes from an elderly man in good health.

This chain joins TRBV28 and TRBJ2-7; TRBD2 agrees at 7 bases. The germline CDR1 and CDR2 sequences are MDHEN and SYDVKM. This CDR3 has 16 amino acids. Unmatched junction bases numbered 13, after V lost 6 bases and J lost 2 bases. The CDR3 sequence is CASSRNSAGEAYEQYF. The CDR3 DNA reads TGTGCCAGCAGCCGTAATTCCGCGGGAGAGGCCTACGAGCAGTACTTC. The full variable domain, in which reference TRBV28 and TRBJ2-7 provide the parts outside the CDR3, is DVKVTQSSRYLVKRTGEKVFLECVQDMDHENMFWYRQDPGLGLRLIYFSYDVKMKEKGDIPEGYSVSREKKERFSLILESASTNQTSMYLCASSRNSAGEAYEQYFGPGTRLTVT.

This clonotype was seen just once. The chain is built from TRBV11-1 and TRBJ2-6, with a weak D call TRBD1 (5 bases). Per the germline V gene, CDR1 is SGHAT and CDR2 is FQDESV (reference sequence). V lost 2 bases to trimming and J lost 2 bases, with 13 bases between them. The CDR3 is made up of 17 amino acids. The CDR3 region has the DNA TGTGCCAGCAGCTTACTGCAGGGAATTCCTGGGGCCAACGTCCTGACTTTC. It codes for CASSLLQGIPGANVLTF.

In regard to this clonotype: A junction end diverges from the germline sequence, so it may reflect a read error. This sequence joins TRBV29-1 and TRBJ2-5, with 9 bases fitting TRBD2. The assigned J gene may be wrong: the sequence end matches TRBJ2-7 better. The CDR3 covers 12 residues. Germline CDR1 is SQVTM and CDR2 is ANQGSEA. In DNA, the CDR3 is TGCAGCGCTGAAGCGGGAGGTTCCGAGCAGTACTTC. Its protein product is CSAEAGGSEQYF.

The rearrangement links TRBV7-9 to TRBJ1-4; 9 nucleotides agree with TRBD1. The V and J ends lost 5 bases and 1 base, in that order; junction bases with no gene match: 8. The CDR3 has 17 amino acids. Germline V CDR1 and CDR2: SEHNR, FQNEAQ (reference sequence). The CDR3 DNA reads as TGTGCCAGCAGCATGGGACAGGGAGGCAGAACTAATGAAAAACTGTTTTTT. This translates into CASSMGQGGRTNEKLFF.

This clonotype was seen only a few times. The chain employs TRBV3-1 and TRBJ2-1, with 7 bases identical to TRBD2. Germline V gene data show CDR1 as LGHDT and CDR2 as YNNKEL (reference sequence). The CDR3 sequence is 11 residues long. V gave up 4 bases and J gave up 14 bases; unmatched junction bases: 5. CDR3: CASSRGGGEFF. The CDR3 bases are TGTGCCAGCAGCCGGGGGGGAGGTGAGTTCTTC.

The CDR3, as DNA: TGTGCCAGCGGCCGGACTTCCTCGGGACAGGGAAACTATGGCTACACCTTC. Translated, it gives CASGRTSSGQGNYGYTF. V is TRBV6-1 and J is TRBJ1-2; 9 bases match TRBD1. In germline, CDR1 is MNHNS, CDR2 SASEGT. This CDR3 is built from 17 residues. Unmatched junction bases numbered 15, after V lost 8 bases and J lost 2 bases.

CDR3: CASSYVGVNTEAFF. The CDR3 DNA reads as TGTGCCAGCAGTTACGTGGGGGTTAACACTGAAGCTTTCTTT. The V call is TRBV6-2 or TRBV6-3, the J call TRBJ1-1; tentatively, D is TRBD1 (5 bases). The V gene lost 2 bases and the J gene lost 2 bases, with 9 bases spanning the gap. In germline, CDR1 is MNHEY, CDR2 SVGEGT. The CDR3 spans 14 residues.

This clonotype was observed a few times. J is TRBJ2-1 and V is TRBV4-1; 12 nucleotides agree with TRBD2. Germline trimming cut 3 bases from V and 0 bases from J; bases unmatched to any gene: 6. The CDR3 is 18 amino acids. Germline lookup yields CDR1 MGHRA and CDR2 YSYEKL. The CDR3: CASSHRLAGAISYNEQFF. DNA for the CDR3: TGCGCCAGCAGCCACCGACTAGCGGGAGCGATCTCCTACAATGAGCAGTTCTTC.

The chain carries TRBV7-3 and TRBJ2-1; 8 bases map to TRBD2. With 5 bases clipped from V and 10 bases from J, the junction kept 19 bases outside the gene matches. This CDR3 comprises 17 residues. From germline, CDR1 is SGHTA and CDR2 FQGTGA. For the CDR3, the DNA is TGTGCCAGCAGCAGAAGCGGGGCGGGAGGAAGGTACTACGAGCAGTTCTTC. Its protein product is CASSRSGAGGRYYEQFF.

This clonotype was seen a handful of times. The chain links TRBV10-3 to TRBJ2-3; 7 bases agree with TRBD1. V was pared by 2 bases and J by 0 bases, with 8 bases of the junction left unmatched. CDR1 is ENHRY and CDR2 is SYGVKD in the germline V gene. This CDR3 is built from 17 residues. CDR3 bases: TGTGCCATCAGTGAGACGCTGACAGGGACCAGCACAGATACGCAGTATTTT. Its translation: CAISETLTGTSTDTQYF.

This chain joins TRBV11-1 and TRBJ2-7; D is possibly TRBD2 (6 bases). The V gene's germline CDR1 is SGHAT and CDR2 FQDESV (reference sequence). Trimming left V 5 bases short and J 7 bases short, with 15 bases between. The CDR3 has 13 amino acids. CDR3 sequence reads: CASSRRGAREQYF. The CDR3, as DNA: TGTGCCAGCAGCCGGAGGGGAGCGAGGGAGCAGTACTTC.

This clonotype appeared a few times. Here the CDR3 reads CSVGKSTSAFSYEQYF. CDR3 coding DNA: TGCAGCGTTGGGAAGTCGACTAGCGCCTTCTCCTACGAGCAGTACTTC. The chain recombines TRBV29-1 with TRBJ2-7; 8 bases line up with TRBD2. J gave up 0 bases and V 4 bases, and 11 bases lay outside the gene matches. There are 16 residues in the CDR3. CDR1 SQVTM and CDR2 ANQGSEA come from the germline V gene.

The chain carries TRBV12-3 or TRBV12-4 and TRBJ1-4; maybe TRBD1 (5 bases). The CDR3 is 14 residues long. Trimming shortened V by 6 bases and J by 8 bases, and 16 bases separated the two germline ends. The CDR3 region has the DNA TGTGCCAGCAGCCGGCGGGGGGGAGAGGAAAAACTGTTTTTT. This encodes CASSRRGGEEKLFF.